This TCR beta chain derives from a study of blood T cell repertoires in COVID-19. Study-wide context: Some COVID-19 samples were acute and others convalescent; all came from the United States, Italy and Spain.

Authors' analysis steps: Amplified reference gene primers provided the basis for estimating nucleated cell counts. Assay: immunoSEQ multiplex PCR; the TCRdb copy retains only in-frame clones and omits some. For V, J and clone size, that table is used; D and trimming come from the DNA. This table has 120,000 or so clones, 82% appearing once. Germline V gene data show CDR1 as DFQATT and CDR2 as SNEGSKA (reference sequence). CDR3 size: 13 residues. V was pared by 3 bases and J by 2 bases, with 8 bases between. The TCR originated in a woman aged 70-85 years with acute or convalescent COVID-19. The sample consisted of peripheral blood. This sequence joins TRBV20-1 and TRBJ1-5; D is unresolved. The CDR3 DNA follows: TGCAGTGCTAGTGGTCGTGGCAATCAGCCCCAGCATTTT. It codes for CSASGRGNQPQHF.